Listed here is a single T cell receptor beta chain. The data stem from a study of graft-versus-host responses after intestinal transplantation. On the study more broadly: Those transplanted obtained multivisceral, liver-intestinal, or isolated intestinal grafts. Uniformly, recipients were administered anti-thymocyte globulin induction with subsequent tacrolimus and steroids for two to three years.

The authors plated approximately 200,000 CFSE-labeled responder cells with approximately 200,000 irradiated, violet-dye-labeled stimulator cells. Following the reaction, CD3+CD4+ and CD3+CD8+ responders that were proliferating and CFSE-low underwent sorting. Study-level results: GvH clones were identified in recipient marrow, with some first appearing in ileum or blood.

Repertoires were generated with immunoSEQ multiplex PCR, while TCRdb's copy carries only in-frame clones and drops some. In the table there are tens of thousands of clones, 35% to 50% of which are singletons. The sequence derives from a human patient who received an intestinal transplant. Sequencing was performed on alloreactive CD8+ T cells from a mixed lymphocyte reaction culture, taken before intestinal transplant. Subset described: CFSE-low proliferating T cells sorted from roughly 6-day pre-transplant mixed lymphocyte reaction (GvH or HvG direction).

CDR3 sequence reads: CASSHRGVYEQYF. The CDR3 DNA sequence: TGTGCCAGCAGTCACCGGGGGGTCTACGAGCAGTACTTC. The gene calls are TRBV6-6 and TRBJ2-7; 7 bases line up with TRBD2. The CDR3 is made up of 13 amino acids. The V segment lost 5 bases and the J segment 3 bases; nucleotides outside the gene matches: 4. CDR1 and CDR2 (germline): MNHNY, SVGAGI (reference sequence).